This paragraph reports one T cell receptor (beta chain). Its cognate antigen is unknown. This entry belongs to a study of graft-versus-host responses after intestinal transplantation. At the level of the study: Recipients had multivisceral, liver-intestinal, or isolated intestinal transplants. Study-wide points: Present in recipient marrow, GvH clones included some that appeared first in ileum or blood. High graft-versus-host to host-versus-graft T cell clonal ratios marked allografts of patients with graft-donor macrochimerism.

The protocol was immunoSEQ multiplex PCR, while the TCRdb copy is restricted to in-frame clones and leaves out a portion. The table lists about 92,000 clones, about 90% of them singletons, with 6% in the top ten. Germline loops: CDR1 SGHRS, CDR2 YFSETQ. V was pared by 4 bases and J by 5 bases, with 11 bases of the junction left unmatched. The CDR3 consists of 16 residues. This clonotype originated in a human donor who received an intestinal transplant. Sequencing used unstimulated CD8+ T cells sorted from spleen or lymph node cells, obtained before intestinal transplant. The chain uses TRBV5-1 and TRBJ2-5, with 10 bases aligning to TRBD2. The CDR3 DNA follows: TGCGCCAGCAGCGGATCAGCGGGAGGGCCTTATGAGACCCAGTACTTC. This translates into CASSGSAGGPYETQYF.